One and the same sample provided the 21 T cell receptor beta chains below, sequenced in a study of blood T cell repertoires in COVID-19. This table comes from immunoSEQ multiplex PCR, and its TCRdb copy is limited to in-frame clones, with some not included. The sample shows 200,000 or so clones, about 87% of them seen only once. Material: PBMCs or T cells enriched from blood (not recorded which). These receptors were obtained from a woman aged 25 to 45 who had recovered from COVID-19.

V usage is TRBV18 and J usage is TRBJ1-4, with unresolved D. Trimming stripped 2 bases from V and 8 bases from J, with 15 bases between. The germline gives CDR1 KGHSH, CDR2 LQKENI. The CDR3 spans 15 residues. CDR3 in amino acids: CASSPSGSNEEKLFF. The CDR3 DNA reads TGTGCCAGCTCACCATCCGGGAGCAACGAGGAAAAACTGTTTTTT. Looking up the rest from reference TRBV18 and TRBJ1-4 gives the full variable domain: NAGVMQNPRHLVRRRGQEARLRCSPMKGHSHVYWYRQLPEEGLKFMVYLQKENIIDESGMPKERFSAEFPKEGPSILRIQQVVRGDSAAYFCASSPSGSNEEKLFFGSGTQLSVL.

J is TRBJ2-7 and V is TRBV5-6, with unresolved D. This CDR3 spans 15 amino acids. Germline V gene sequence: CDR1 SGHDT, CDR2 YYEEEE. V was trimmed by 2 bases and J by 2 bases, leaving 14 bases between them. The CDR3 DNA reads TGTGCCAGCAGCTTTACGACACCTTCACCCTACGAGCAGTACTTC. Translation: CASSFTTPSPYEQYF.

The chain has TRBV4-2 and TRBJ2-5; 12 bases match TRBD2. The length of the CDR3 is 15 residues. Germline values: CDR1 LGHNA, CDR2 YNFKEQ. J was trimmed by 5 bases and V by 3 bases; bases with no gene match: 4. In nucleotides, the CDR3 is TGTGCCAGCAGCCAGTCTAGCGGGGGGGCGGAGACCCAGTACTTC. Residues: CASSQSSGGAETQYF.

CDR3 in DNA: TGTGCCACCAGGGAAATGATTCAGGGGGCTGAATACGAGCAGTACTTC. Encoded protein: CATREMIQGAEYEQYF. V gene TRBV24-1 combines with J gene TRBJ2-7; 8 nucleotides line up with TRBD1. The CDR3 has 16 residues. With 7 bases clipped from V and 4 bases from J, the junction kept 14 bases outside the gene matches. Per the germline V gene, CDR1 is KGHDR and CDR2 is SFDVKD.

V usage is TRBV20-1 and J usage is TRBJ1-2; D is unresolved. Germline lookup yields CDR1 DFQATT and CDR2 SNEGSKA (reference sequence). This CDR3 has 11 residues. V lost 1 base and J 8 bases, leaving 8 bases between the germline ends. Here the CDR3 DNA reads TGCAGTGCTAGAGGGGAGGCCGGCTACACCTTC. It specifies CSARGEAGYTF.

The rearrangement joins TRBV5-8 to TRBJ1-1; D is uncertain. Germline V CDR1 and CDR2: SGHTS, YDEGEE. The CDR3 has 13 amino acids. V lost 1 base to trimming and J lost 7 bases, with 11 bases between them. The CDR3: CASSLTTAGEAFF. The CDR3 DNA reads TGTGCCAGCAGCTTGACGACCGCAGGTGAAGCTTTCTTT.

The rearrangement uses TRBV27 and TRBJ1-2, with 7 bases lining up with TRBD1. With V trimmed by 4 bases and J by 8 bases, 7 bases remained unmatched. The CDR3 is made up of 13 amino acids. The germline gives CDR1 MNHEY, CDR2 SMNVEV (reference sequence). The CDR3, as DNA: TGTGCCAGCAGTTCCGACAGGGTGGGGGGCTACACCTTC. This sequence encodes CASSSDRVGGYTF.

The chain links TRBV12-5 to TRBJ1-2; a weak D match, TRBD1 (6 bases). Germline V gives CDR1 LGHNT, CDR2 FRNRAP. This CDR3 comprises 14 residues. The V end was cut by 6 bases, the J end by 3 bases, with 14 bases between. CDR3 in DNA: TGTGCTAGTGGGAAACAGGGTCGTGACTATGGCTACACCTTC. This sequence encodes CASGKQGRDYGYTF.

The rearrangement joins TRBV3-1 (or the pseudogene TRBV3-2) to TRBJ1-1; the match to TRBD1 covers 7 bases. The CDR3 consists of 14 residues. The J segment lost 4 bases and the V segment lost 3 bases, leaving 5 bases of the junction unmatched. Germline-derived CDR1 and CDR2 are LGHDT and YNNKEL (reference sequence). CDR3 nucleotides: TGTGCCAGCAGCCAGGCGACAGGGCGCACTGAAGCTTTCTTT. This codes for CASSQATGRTEAFF.

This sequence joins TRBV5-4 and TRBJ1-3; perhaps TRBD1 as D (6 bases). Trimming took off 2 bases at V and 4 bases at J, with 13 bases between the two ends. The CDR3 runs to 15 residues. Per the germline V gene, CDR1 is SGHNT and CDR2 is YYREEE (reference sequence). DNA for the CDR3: TGTGCCAGCAGCTTATTCGGGGGGCCCGGAAACACCATATATTTT. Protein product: CASSLFGGPGNTIYF.

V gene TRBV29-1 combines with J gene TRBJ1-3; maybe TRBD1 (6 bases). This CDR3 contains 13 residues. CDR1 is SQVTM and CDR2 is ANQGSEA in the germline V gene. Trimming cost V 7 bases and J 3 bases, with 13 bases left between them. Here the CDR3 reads CSGTRGDGNTIYF. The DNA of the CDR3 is TGCAGCGGTACCAGGGGAGATGGAAACACCATATATTTT.

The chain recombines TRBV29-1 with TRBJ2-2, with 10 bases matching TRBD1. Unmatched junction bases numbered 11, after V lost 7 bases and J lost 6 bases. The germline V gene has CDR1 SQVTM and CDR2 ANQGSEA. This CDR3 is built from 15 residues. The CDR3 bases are TGCAGCGCCGATCGTTTTGGACAGGGGGCCGGGGAGCTGTTTTTT. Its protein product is CSADRFGQGAGELFF.

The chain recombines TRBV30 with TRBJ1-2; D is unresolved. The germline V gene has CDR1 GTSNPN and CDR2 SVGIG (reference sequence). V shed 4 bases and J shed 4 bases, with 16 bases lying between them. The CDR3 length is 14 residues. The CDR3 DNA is TGTGCCTGGACCAGAAGAGGGTTAAGCTATGGCTACACCTTC. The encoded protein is CAWTRRGLSYGYTF.

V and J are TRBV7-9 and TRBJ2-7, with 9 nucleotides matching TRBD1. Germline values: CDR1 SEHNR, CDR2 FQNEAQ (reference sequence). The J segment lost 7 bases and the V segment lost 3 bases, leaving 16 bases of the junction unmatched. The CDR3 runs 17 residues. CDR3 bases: TGTGCCAGCAGCTTTTCTCCGAACAGGGGGCTGGTGGGGGAGCAGTACTTC. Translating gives CASSFSPNRGLVGEQYF.

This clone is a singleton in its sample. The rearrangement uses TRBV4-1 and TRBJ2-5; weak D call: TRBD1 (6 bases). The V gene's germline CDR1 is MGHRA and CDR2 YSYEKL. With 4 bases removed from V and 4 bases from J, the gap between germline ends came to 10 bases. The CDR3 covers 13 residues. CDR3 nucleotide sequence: TGCGCCAGCAGCCGAACCAGGGGAGAGACCCAGTACTTC. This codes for CASSRTRGETQYF.

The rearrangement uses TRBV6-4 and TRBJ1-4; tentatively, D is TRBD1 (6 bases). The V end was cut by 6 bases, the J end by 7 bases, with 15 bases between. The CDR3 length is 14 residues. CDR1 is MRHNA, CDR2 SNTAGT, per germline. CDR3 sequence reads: CASSEGVGAEKLFF. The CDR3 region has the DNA TGTGCCAGCAGCGAGGGGGTCGGGGCTGAAAAACTGTTTTTT.

CDR3 in DNA: TGTGCCAGCAGCTTGGGGGGGCAGACGTACAATGAGCAGTTCTTC. It yields the protein CASSLGGQTYNEQFF. The genes are TRBV5-6 and TRBJ2-1; a possible D gene is TRBD1 (6 bases). The CDR3 is 15 amino acids. Trimming removed 0 bases from V and 4 bases from J, with 11 bases in between. Looked up from germline, CDR1 is SGHDT and CDR2 is YYEEEE.

CDR3 sequence: CASSGTGDSNTEAFF. CDR3 DNA sequence: TGTGCCAGCTCCGGGACAGGGGACTCCAACACTGAAGCTTTCTTT. The J gene is TRBJ1-1, the V gene TRBV18; 10 bases agree with TRBD1. Germline values: CDR1 KGHSH, CDR2 LQKENI. The CDR3 spans 15 residues. J gave up 2 bases and V 6 bases, and 6 bases lay outside the gene matches.

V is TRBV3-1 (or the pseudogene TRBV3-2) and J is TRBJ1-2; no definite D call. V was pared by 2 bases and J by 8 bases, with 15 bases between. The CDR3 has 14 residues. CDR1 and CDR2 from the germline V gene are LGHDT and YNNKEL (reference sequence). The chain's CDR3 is CASSQKLAGVGYTF. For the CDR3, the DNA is TGTGCCAGCAGCCAAAAGTTGGCCGGGGTCGGCTACACCTTC.

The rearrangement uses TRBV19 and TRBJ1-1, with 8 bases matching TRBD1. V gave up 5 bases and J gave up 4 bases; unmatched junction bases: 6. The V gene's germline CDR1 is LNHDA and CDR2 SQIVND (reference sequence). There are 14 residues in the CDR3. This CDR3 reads CASSVTGGGTEAFF. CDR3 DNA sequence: TGTGCCAGTAGTGTAACAGGGGGTGGCACTGAAGCTTTCTTT.

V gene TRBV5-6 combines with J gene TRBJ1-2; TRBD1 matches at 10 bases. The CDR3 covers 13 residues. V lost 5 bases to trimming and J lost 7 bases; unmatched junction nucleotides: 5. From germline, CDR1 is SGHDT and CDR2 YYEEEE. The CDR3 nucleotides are TGTGCCAGCAGGAGGACAGGGGGAGGTGGCTACACCTTC. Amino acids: CASRRTGGGGYTF.